This T cell receptor (beta chain) was recovered during a study of radiation and T cells in renal cell carcinoma. About the research overall: Nephrectomy followed 15 Gy stereotactic body radiation by 4 weeks. Study-level points and caveats: Top tumor clonotypes rose in blood 2 weeks post-radiation, then contracted.

Note on this clone: What it binds is unknown.

Trimming cost V 4 bases and J 0 bases, with 6 bases left between them. The CDR3 spans 13 residues. The germline V gene encodes CDR1 SGHDN and CDR2 FVKESK. Time point described: blood 2 weeks post-SBRT. Sample treatment: 15 Gy SBRT to primary tumor, nephrectomy 4 weeks later. Clear cell pathology was present in this patient's renal cell carcinoma. Here immunoSEQ multiplex PCR was the method, and the copy in TCRdb shows in-frame clones only, minus some. The profile shows roughly 130,000 clones, roughly 77% of them singletons. The chain joins TRBV14 to TRBJ1-1; D unclear. Sequencing used blood, obtained from a patient whose treatment included radiotherapy and nephrectomy. The sequence was collected from a woman between 55 and 75 years old with renal cell carcinoma. Here the CDR3 reads CASSLYMNTEAFF. DNA for the CDR3: TGTGCCAGCAGCCTATATATGAACACTGAAGCTTTCTTT.